Below, 28 T cell receptor beta chains from the same sample are listed, as sequenced in a study of cytomegalovirus exposure and HLA in healthy donors. PCR primers comprised 60 Vbeta and 13 Jbeta primers. Only in-frame clones appear in the TCRdb table, and some are missing; sequencing was by immunoSEQ multiplex PCR. This sample has some 140,000 clones, with 65% to 80% found just once. The source material was PBMCs. The source is a man between 18 and 35 years old in good health and CMV-seronegative.

The chain carries TRBV6-4 and TRBJ2-1, with D perhaps TRBD2 (6 bases). V gave up 4 bases and J gave up 6 bases, with 16 bases separating them. From germline, CDR1 is MRHNA and CDR2 SNTAGT. The CDR3 covers 15 residues. CDR3 protein: CASSGGLSGVNEQFF. CDR3 DNA: TGTGCCAGCAGTGGGGGATTATCGGGGGTCAATGAGCAGTTCTTC.

The chain joins TRBV27 to TRBJ1-3, with D hard to call. CDR3 length: 14 amino acids. Trimming pared 6 bases from V and 3 bases from J, leaving 12 bases between. Germline V CDR1 and CDR2: MNHEY, SMNVEV (reference sequence). Here the CDR3 reads CASRAGLGGNTIYF. In DNA, the CDR3 is TGTGCCAGCAGGGCCGGACTCGGTGGAAACACCATATATTTT.

The gene calls are TRBV6-5 and TRBJ1-1, with 7 bases matching TRBD1. Germline trimming cut 1 base from V and 0 bases from J; bases unmatched to any gene: 5. Germline CDR1 is MNHEY and CDR2 is SVGAGI. The CDR3 is made up of 16 amino acids. CDR3 region: CASSYLTGPMNTEAFF. CDR3 DNA sequence: TGTGCCAGCAGTTACTTGACAGGGCCGATGAACACTGAAGCTTTCTTT.

The rearrangement uses TRBV6-5 and TRBJ1-4; D is possibly TRBD1 (5 bases). Per the germline V gene, CDR1 is MNHEY and CDR2 is SVGAGI. V shed 0 bases and J shed 12 bases, with 17 bases lying between them. The CDR3 runs 15 residues. The CDR3 nucleotides are TGTGCCAGCAGTTACTCAGACGGTGCAGGGCTGCAACTGTTTTTT. Its protein is CASSYSDGAGLQLFF.

This chain joins TRBV7-9 and TRBJ2-7, with TRBD1 identical over 9 bases. Germline V gene lookup returns CDR1 SEHNR and CDR2 FQNEAQ (reference sequence). Losses at the gene ends were 0 bases for V and 6 bases for J; bases not matched to a gene: 6. The CDR3 has 15 residues. CDR3: CASSLARGQGVEQYV. In DNA, the CDR3 is TGTGCCAGCAGCTTAGCCCGGGGACAGGGAGTCGAGCAGTACGTC.

The chain has TRBV9 and TRBJ2-3, with TRBD2 identical over 13 bases. V gave up 0 bases and J gave up 0 bases; unmatched junction bases: 1. The length of the CDR3 is 17 residues. Germline loops: CDR1 SGDLS, CDR2 YYNGEE. This chain's CDR3 is CASSVGLAGGSTDTQYF. CDR3 DNA: TGTGCCAGCAGCGTAGGACTAGCGGGGGGCAGCACAGATACGCAGTATTTT.

V and J are TRBV6-5 and TRBJ2-7; possible D gene TRBD2, 6 bases. V lost 0 bases and J 7 bases, leaving 7 bases between the germline ends. Looked up from germline, CDR1 is MNHEY and CDR2 is SVGAGI. The CDR3 consists of 12 residues. CDR3 coding DNA: TGTGCCAGCAGTTACTCTGGGGGGGAGCAGTACTTC. This translates into CASSYSGGEQYF.

The V call is TRBV4-1, the J call TRBJ2-1; 7 bases align to TRBD1. The CDR3 consists of 16 residues. With 4 bases clipped from V and 0 bases from J, the junction kept 6 bases outside the gene matches. Germline lookup yields CDR1 MGHRA and CDR2 YSYEKL. CDR3 region: CASSPLTGSSYNEQFF. DNA of the CDR3: TGCGCCAGCAGCCCGCTGACAGGGAGCTCCTACAATGAGCAGTTCTTC.

The chain combines TRBV11-2 with TRBJ1-4; TRBD1 matches 9 bases. V lost 5 bases, J lost 0 bases, and 10 bases stayed unmatched. Germline CDR1 and CDR2: SGHAT and FQNNGV. This CDR3 contains 18 residues. The chain's CDR3 is CASSLLYRTGATNEKLFF. The CDR3 nucleotides read TGTGCCAGCAGCCTATTATACCGGACAGGGGCAACTAATGAAAAACTGTTTTTT.

CDR3 in amino acids: CASSQDRTGPPYEQYF. The CDR3 DNA follows: TGCGCCAGCAGCCAAGATCGGACAGGGCCCCCCTACGAGCAGTACTTC. The V call is TRBV4-3, the J call TRBJ2-5, with 8 bases lining up with TRBD1. The DNA end favors TRBJ2-7, so the J call may be wrong. Germline CDR1 and CDR2: LGHNA and YSLEER. This CDR3 contains 16 residues.

This chain joins TRBV7-9 and TRBJ1-4, with 9 bases fitting TRBD1. V was pared by 4 bases and J by 8 bases, with 8 bases of the junction left unmatched. CDR3 length: 15 amino acids. Germline CDR1 SEHNR, CDR2 FQNEAQ (reference sequence). The CDR3 region has the DNA TGTGCCAGCAGCTCCCCCGGGACAGGGAACGAAAAACTGTTTTTT. Its translation: CASSSPGTGNEKLFF.

This chain uses TRBV6-6 with TRBJ1-1; a possible D gene is TRBD1 (5 bases). The germline V gene has CDR1 MNHNY and CDR2 SVGAGI (reference sequence). The germline V and J ends were trimmed by 0 bases and 13 bases, with 15 bases remaining between them. CDR3 length: 13 residues. The CDR3 reads CASSYSETGLDFF. The DNA of the CDR3 is TGTGCCAGCAGTTACTCGGAGACGGGACTCGATTTCTTT.

The chain joins TRBV19 to TRBJ2-5, with D maybe TRBD1 (5 bases). The CDR3 totals 15 residues. Trimming shortened V by 3 bases and J by 2 bases, and 13 bases separated the two germline ends. Per germline, CDR1 LNHDA and CDR2 SQIVND (reference sequence). DNA for the CDR3: TGTGCCAGTAGTATCTCACGGACAAGTCAAGAGACCCAGTACTTC. Translation gives CASSISRTSQETQYF.

The rearrangement uses TRBV19 and TRBJ2-1; the D is unclear. CDR1 and CDR2 (germline): LNHDA, SQIVND (reference sequence). This CDR3 has 15 residues. The V end was cut by 1 base, the J end by 0 bases, with 7 bases between. In DNA form, the CDR3 reads TGTGCCAGTAGTATAGCTGAGGTCTCCTACAATGAGCAGTTCTTC. Its protein is CASSIAEVSYNEQFF.

V is TRBV6-5 and J is TRBJ1-5; 11 positions agree with TRBD1. The germline CDR1 and CDR2 sequences are MNHEY and SVGAGI. The junction had 6 bases not matched to a gene; V was cut back by 5 bases and J by 6 bases. The CDR3 is 15 amino acids. In DNA, the CDR3 is TGTGCCAGCAGTGTTGGACAGGGGGCGAGTCAGCCCCAGCATTTT. Amino acid sequence: CASSVGQGASQPQHF.

The chain employs TRBV4-3 and TRBJ1-4; D might be TRBD1 (5 bases). Germline CDR1 LGHNA, CDR2 YSLEER. The CDR3 has 16 residues. Trimming took off 1 base at V and 0 bases at J, with 9 bases between the two ends. CDR3 in amino acids: CASSQGQIATNEKLFF. CDR3 DNA sequence: TGCGCCAGCAGCCAAGGACAGATTGCAACTAATGAAAAACTGTTTTTT.

This chain connects TRBV7-9 to TRBJ2-7, with a weak D call TRBD1 (5 bases). Trimming pared 0 bases from V and 4 bases from J, leaving 13 bases between. Per the germline V gene, CDR1 is SEHNR and CDR2 is FQNEAQ (reference sequence). This CDR3 has 15 residues. The CDR3 protein is CASSLALDRSYEQYF. DNA of the CDR3: TGTGCCAGCAGCTTAGCACTTGACAGATCTTACGAGCAGTACTTC.

The V and J genes are TRBV6-5 and TRBJ1-1; the match to TRBD1 covers 9 bases. The CDR3 has 13 amino acids. V was pared by 5 bases and J by 4 bases, with 2 bases of the junction left unmatched. Looked up from germline, CDR1 is MNHEY and CDR2 is SVGAGI. CDR3 protein: CASSQQGATEAFF. In DNA form, the CDR3 reads TGTGCCAGCAGTCAACAGGGGGCCACTGAAGCTTTCTTT.

The chain couples TRBV27 to TRBJ2-6; tentatively, D is TRBD2 (5 bases). The ends were cut back, 2 bases at V and 0 bases at J, with 17 bases in the middle. The length of the CDR3 is 19 residues. From germline, CDR1 is MNHEY and CDR2 SMNVEV (reference sequence). Here the CDR3 reads CASSLKAAQVYSGANVLTF. CDR3 nucleotides: TGTGCCAGCAGTTTAAAAGCGGCGCAGGTCTACTCTGGGGCCAACGTCCTGACTTTC.

The chain employs TRBV5-4 and TRBJ1-4; perhaps TRBD1 as D (6 bases). The germline V gene encodes CDR1 SGHNT and CDR2 YYREEE (reference sequence). The CDR3 spans 13 residues. The V end lost 2 bases, the J end lost 8 bases, and 10 bases lay between the germline ends. The CDR3, as DNA: TGTGCCAGCAGCTTTTCAGACAGGGAAAAACTGTTTTTT. Translation: CASSFSDREKLFF. The whole variable domain, remainder taken from reference TRBV5-4 and TRBJ1-4, is ETGVTQSPTHLIKTRGQQVTLRCSSQSGHNTVSWYQQALGQGPQFIFQYYREEENGRGNFPPRFSGLQFPNYSSELNVNALELDDSALYLCASSFSDREKLFFGSGTQLSVL.

This clone turned up a few times. The chain carries TRBV27 and TRBJ2-7; TRBD1 agrees at 9 bases. The CDR3 length is 15 residues. Per the germline V gene, CDR1 is MNHEY and CDR2 is SMNVEV (reference sequence). The V segment lost 7 bases and the J segment 5 bases; nucleotides outside the gene matches: 12. In DNA, the CDR3 is TGTGCCAGCAACCTACAGGGGGCGCTTTTCCACGAGCAGTACTTC. Residues: CASNLQGALFHEQYF.

The J gene is TRBJ2-3, the V gene TRBV9, with D possibly TRBD2 on 5 matching bases. Trimming took 0 bases from V and 6 from J, leaving 17 bases between them. Germline V CDR1 and CDR2: SGDLS, YYNGEE. The CDR3 consists of 16 residues. The DNA of the CDR3 is TGTGCCAGCAGCGTAGAAGGGTGGACTCCATGGGATACGCAGTATTTT. Translating it yields CASSVEGWTPWDTQYF.

The gene calls are TRBV30 and TRBJ1-4; D unclear. The germline CDR1 and CDR2 sequences are GTSNPN and SVGIG (reference sequence). Deletions cut 2 bases from V and 4 bases from J, with 17 bases between. The CDR3 runs 16 residues. CDR3 bases: TGTGCCTGGAGTCCTAGGCGGCTTCAACTTAATGAAAAACTGTTTTTT. This gives the protein CAWSPRRLQLNEKLFF.

The chain links TRBV6-1 to TRBJ1-6; 7 positions agree with TRBD1. Germline CDR1 MNHNS, CDR2 SASEGT. This CDR3 has 15 amino acids. Unmatched junction bases numbered 10, after V lost 4 bases and J lost 10 bases. The CDR3 DNA follows: TGTGCCAGCAGTGTCCCGACAGGGAGAGAGTCACCCCTCCACTTT. Encoded protein: CASSVPTGRESPLHF.

This rearrangement joins TRBV29-1 to TRBJ2-7, with 8 bases aligning to TRBD1. The junction had 4 bases not matched to a gene; V was cut back by 2 bases and J by 4 bases. The CDR3 runs to 13 residues. CDR1 SQVTM and CDR2 ANQGSEA come from the germline V gene. The CDR3 DNA reads as TGCAGCGTTGAACGGCAGGGGGCTTACGAGCAGTACGTC. This translates into CSVERQGAYEQYV.

This rearrangement joins TRBV4-1 to TRBJ2-2, with TRBD2 as a possible D gene (5 bases). The germline V and J ends were trimmed by 1 base and 5 bases, with 11 bases remaining between them. Germline values: CDR1 MGHRA, CDR2 YSYEKL. The CDR3 totals 15 residues. The CDR3: CASSQVLGGTGELFF. DNA for the CDR3: TGCGCCAGCAGCCAAGTTCTAGGCGGGACCGGGGAGCTGTTTTTT.

The V and J genes are TRBV13 and TRBJ2-5; 9 bases are a match to TRBD1. The end of the DNA aligns better with TRBJ2-7, so the J call may be wrong. Germline CDR1 and CDR2: PRHDT and FYEKMQ (reference sequence). The CDR3 is made up of 16 amino acids. The CDR3 nucleotides are TGTGCCAGCAGCTTAGGCCTTGGGACAGGGAATCCCGAGCAGTACTTC. Protein product: CASSLGLGTGNPEQYF.

The chain is built from TRBV30 and TRBJ2-1, with 9 bases matching TRBD2. V was pared by 1 base and J by 7 bases, with 11 bases of the junction left unmatched. The CDR3 length is 16 residues. Germline assignment: CDR1 GTSNPN and CDR2 SVGIG (reference sequence). The CDR3 DNA follows: TGTGCCTGGAGTGCCCAAGGGCGCGGGGGGGCGAATGAGCAGTTCTTC. Protein: CAWSAQGRGGANEQFF. The entire variable domain, with the rest obtained from reference TRBV30 and TRBJ2-1, is as follows: SQTIHQWPATLVQPVGSPLSLECTVEGTSNPNLYWYRQAAGRGLQLLFYSVGIGQISSEVPQNLSASRPQDRQFILSSKKLLLSDSGFYLCAWSAQGRGGANEQFFGPGTRLTVL.